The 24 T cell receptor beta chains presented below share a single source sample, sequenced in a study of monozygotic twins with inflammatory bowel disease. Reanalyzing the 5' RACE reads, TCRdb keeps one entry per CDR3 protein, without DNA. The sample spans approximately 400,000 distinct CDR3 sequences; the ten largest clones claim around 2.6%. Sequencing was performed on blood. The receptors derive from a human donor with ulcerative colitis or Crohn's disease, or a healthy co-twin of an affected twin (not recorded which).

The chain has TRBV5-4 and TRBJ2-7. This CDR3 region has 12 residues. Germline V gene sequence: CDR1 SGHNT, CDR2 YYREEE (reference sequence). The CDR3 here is CASSADMYEQYF.

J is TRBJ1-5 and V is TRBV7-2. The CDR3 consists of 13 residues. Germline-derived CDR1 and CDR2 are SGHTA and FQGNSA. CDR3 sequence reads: CASGENGNQPQHF.

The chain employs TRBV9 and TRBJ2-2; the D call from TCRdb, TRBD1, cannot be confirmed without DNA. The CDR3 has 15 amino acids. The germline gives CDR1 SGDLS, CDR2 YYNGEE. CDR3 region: CASGQGGRYTGELFF.

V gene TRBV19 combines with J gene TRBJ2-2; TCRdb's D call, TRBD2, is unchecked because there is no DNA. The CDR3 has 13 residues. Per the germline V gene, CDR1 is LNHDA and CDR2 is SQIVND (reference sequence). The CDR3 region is CASSLTRPGELFF. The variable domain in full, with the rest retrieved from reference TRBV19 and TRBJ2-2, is DGGITQSPKYLFRKEGQNVTLSCEQNLNHDAMYWYRQDPGQGLRLIYYSQIVNDFQKGDIAEGYSVSREKKESFPLTVTSAQKNPTAFYLCASSLTRPGELFFGEGSRLTVL.

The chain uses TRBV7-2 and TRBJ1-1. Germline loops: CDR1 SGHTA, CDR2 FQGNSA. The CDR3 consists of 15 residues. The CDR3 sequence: CASSPRGGLNTEAFF.

CDR3 in amino acids: CASSLGFPGTEAFF. The chain is built from TRBV12-3 or TRBV12-4 and TRBJ1-1; the D call from TCRdb, TRBD1, cannot be confirmed without DNA. The CDR3 has 14 residues.

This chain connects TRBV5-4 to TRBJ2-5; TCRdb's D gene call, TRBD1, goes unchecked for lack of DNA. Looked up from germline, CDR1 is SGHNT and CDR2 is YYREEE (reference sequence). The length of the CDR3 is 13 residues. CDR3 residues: CASRETGEETQYF.

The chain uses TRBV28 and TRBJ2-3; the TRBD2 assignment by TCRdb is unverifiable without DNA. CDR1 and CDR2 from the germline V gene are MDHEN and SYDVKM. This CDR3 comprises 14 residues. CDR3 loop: CASLSAGSTDTQYF. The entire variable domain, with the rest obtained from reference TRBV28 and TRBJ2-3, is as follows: DVKVTQSSRYLVKRTGEKVFLECVQDMDHENMFWYRQDPGLGLRLIYFSYDVKMKEKGDIPEGYSVSREKKERFSLILESASTNQTSMYLCASLSAGSTDTQYFGPGTRLTVL.

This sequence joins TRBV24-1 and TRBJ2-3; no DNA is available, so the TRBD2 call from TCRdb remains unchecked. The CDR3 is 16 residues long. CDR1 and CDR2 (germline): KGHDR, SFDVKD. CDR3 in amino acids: CATSDSVASGTDTQYF.

The CDR3 loop reads CASSLGGTSTDTQYF. The chain links TRBV12-3 or TRBV12-4 to TRBJ2-3; no DNA is available, so the TRBD1 call from TCRdb remains unchecked. This CDR3 has 15 residues.

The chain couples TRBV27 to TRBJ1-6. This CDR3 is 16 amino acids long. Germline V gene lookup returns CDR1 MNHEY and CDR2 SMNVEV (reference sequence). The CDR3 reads CASSLSRSSYNSPLHF.

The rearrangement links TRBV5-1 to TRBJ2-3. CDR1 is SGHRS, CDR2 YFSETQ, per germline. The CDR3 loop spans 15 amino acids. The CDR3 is CASSLVVALTDTQYF.

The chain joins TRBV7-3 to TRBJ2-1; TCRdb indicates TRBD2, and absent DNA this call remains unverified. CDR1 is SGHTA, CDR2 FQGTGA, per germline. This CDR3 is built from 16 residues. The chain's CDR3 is CASSSSRSGGYNEQFF. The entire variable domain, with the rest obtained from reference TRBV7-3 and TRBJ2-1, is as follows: GAGVSQTPSNKVTEKGKYVELRCDPISGHTALYWYRQSLGQGPEFLIYFQGTGAADDSGLPNDRFFAVRPEGSVSTLKIQRTERGDSAVYLCASSSSRSGGYNEQFFGPGTRLTVL.

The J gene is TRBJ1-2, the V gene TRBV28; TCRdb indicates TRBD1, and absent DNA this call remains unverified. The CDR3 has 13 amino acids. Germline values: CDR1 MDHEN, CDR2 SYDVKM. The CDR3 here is CASSQGLAYGYTF.

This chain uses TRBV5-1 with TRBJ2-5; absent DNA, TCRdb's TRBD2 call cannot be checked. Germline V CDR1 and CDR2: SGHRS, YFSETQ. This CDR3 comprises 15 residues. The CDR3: CASSLGPGPGGGQYF.

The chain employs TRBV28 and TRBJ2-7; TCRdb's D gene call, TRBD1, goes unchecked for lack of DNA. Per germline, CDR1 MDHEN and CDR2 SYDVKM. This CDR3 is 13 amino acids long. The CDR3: CATLGGEGYEQYF.

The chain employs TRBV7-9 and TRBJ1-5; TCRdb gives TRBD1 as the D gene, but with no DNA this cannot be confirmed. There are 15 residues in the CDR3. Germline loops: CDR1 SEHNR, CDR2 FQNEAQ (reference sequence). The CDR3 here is CASSLMSGGPTPQHF.

The CDR3 protein is CSARDEGYNEQFF. The V gene is TRBV20-1, the J gene TRBJ2-1; no DNA is available, so the TRBD2 call from TCRdb remains unchecked. Per germline, CDR1 DFQATT and CDR2 SNEGSKA (reference sequence). The CDR3 loop spans 13 amino acids.

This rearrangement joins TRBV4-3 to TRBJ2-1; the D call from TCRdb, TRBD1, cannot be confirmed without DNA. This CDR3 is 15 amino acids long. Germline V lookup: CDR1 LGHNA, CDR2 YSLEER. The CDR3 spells CASSQTQGLDNEQFF.

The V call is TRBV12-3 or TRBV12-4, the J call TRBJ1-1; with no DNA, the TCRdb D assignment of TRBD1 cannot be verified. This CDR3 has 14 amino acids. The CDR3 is CASSLHGTPGEAFF.

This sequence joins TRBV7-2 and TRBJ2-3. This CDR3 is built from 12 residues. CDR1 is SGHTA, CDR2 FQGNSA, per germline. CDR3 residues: CASSPIADTQYF.

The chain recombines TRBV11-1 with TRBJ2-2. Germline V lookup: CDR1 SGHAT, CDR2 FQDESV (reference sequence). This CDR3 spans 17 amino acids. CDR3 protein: CASSPPIERQSTGELFF.

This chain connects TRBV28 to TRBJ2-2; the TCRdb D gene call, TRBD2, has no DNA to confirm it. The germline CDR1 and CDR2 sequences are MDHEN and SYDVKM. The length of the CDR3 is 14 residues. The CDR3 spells CASSWTRNTGELFF.

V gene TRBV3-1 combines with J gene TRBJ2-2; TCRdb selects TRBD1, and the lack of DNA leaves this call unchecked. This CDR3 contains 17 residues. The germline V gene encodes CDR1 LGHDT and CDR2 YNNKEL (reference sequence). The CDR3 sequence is CASSPEGGVRGTGELFF.